This T cell receptor (beta chain) derives from a study of control samples from healthy donors and cancer patients. The protocol was immunoSEQ multiplex PCR, while the TCRdb copy is restricted to in-frame clones and leaves out a portion. Of roughly 200,000 clones listed, just under 95% were seen once; the top ten hold approximately 1.4%. CDR1 and CDR2 from the germline V gene are SEHNR and FQNEAQ (reference sequence). The CDR3 spans 15 residues. V was trimmed by 5 bases and J by 5 bases, leaving 18 bases between them. Sample: blood. The receptor comes from a man aged 45-65 years in good health. The chain uses TRBV7-9 and TRBJ2-5, with D perhaps TRBD1 (6 bases). CDR3 amino acids: CASSRRDIRGETQYF. The CDR3 region has the DNA TGTGCCAGCAGCCGCCGGGACATTCGAGGGGAGACCCAGTACTTC.